This T cell receptor beta chain was retrieved from a study of memory CD8 T cells in hepatitis C reinfection. About the research overall: Two donors cleared primary HCV but became chronic after reinfection. Pre-reinfection sampling occurred 55 to 20 weeks ahead of detected reinfection.

The CDR3 covers 14 residues. The junction had 4 bases not matched to a gene; V was cut back by 4 bases and J by 1 base. The V gene's germline CDR1 is SGHRS and CDR2 YFSETQ. Noted time point: pre-reinfection, 55 to 20 weeks before reinfection detection. Sorted cells were sequenced directly ex vivo without any in vitro expansion. At all three reinfection time points, viable CD3+ CD8+ CD45RO- cells from a couple of donors served as controls. Assay used: immunoSEQ multiplex PCR; TCRdb lists only in-frame clones, some missing. The sample includes just over 50,000 clones, approximately 89% of them seen just once.

The clonotype originates from a man aged 18 to 30 with hepatitis C virus infection. The sample taken for sequencing was naive CD8+ T cells sorted from blood. This chain connects TRBV5-1 to TRBJ2-7; 8 bases agree with TRBD1. The DNA for the CDR3 is TGCGCCAGCAGCCCCCGACAGGGGTCCTACGAGCAGTACTTC. This encodes CASSPRQGSYEQYF.